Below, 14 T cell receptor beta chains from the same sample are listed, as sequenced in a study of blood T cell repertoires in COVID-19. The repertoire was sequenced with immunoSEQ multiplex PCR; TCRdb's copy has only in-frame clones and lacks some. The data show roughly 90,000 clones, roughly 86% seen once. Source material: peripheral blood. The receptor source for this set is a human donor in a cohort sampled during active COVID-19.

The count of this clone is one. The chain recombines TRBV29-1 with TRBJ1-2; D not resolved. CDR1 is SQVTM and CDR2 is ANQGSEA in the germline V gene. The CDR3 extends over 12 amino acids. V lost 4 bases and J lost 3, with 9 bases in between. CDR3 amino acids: CSVGLVDYGYTF. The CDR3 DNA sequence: TGCAGCGTTGGGTTAGTCGACTATGGCTACACCTTC.

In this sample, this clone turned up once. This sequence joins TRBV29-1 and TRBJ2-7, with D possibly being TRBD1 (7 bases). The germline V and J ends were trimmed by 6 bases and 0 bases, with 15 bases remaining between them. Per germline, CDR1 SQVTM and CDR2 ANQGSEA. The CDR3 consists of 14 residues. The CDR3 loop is CSVSGGQTSYEQYF. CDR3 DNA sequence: TGCAGCGTGTCCGGGGGACAGACCTCCTACGAGCAGTACTTC.

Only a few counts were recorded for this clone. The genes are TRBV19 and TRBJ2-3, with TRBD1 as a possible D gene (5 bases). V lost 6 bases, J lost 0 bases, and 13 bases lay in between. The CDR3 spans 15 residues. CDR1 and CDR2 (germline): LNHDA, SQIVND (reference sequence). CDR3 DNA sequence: TGTGCCAGTAGCATCAGGGTTACTAGCACAGATACGCAGTATTTT. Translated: CASSIRVTSTDTQYF. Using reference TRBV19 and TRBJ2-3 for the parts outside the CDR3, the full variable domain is DGGITQSPKYLFRKEGQNVTLSCEQNLNHDAMYWYRQDPGQGLRLIYYSQIVNDFQKGDIAEGYSVSREKKESFPLTVTSAQKNPTAFYLCASSIRVTSTDTQYFGPGTRLTVL.

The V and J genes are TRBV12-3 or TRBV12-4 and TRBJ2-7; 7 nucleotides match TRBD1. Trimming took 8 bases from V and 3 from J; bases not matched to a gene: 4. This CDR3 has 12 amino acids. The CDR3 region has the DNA TGTGCCAGCGGGGGACAGCACTACGAGCAGTACTTC. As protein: CASGGQHYEQYF.

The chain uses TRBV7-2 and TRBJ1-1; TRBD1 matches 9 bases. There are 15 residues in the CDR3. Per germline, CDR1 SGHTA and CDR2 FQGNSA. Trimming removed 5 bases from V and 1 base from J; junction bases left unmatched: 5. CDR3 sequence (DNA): TGTGCCAGCAGCAGCATGACAGGGGGGAACACTGAAGCTTTCTTT. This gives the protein CASSSMTGGNTEAFF.

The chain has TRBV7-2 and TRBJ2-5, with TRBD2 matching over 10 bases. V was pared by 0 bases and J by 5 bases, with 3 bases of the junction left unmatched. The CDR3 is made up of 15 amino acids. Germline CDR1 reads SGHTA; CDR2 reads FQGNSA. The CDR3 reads CASSLAGSGGETQYF. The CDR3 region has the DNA TGTGCCAGCAGCTTAGCGGGTAGCGGGGGGGAGACCCAGTACTTC.

In DNA, the CDR3 is TGTGCCAGCAGCTTGGGAGACAGTGTGTACGAGCAGTACTTC. Its protein product is CASSLGDSVYEQYF. The V and J genes are TRBV5-4 and TRBJ2-7, with D perhaps TRBD1 (5 bases). The germline gives CDR1 SGHNT, CDR2 YYREEE (reference sequence). Between the trimmed V and J ends, which lost 0 bases and 4 bases, there was a span of 11 bases. CDR3 length: 14 amino acids.

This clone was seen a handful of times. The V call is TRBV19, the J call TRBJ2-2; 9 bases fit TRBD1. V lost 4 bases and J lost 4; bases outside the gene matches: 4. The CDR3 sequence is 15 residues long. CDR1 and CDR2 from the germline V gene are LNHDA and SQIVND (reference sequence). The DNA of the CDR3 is TGTGCCAGTAGTACCGGGACAGGGACCACCGGGGAGCTGTTTTTT. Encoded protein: CASSTGTGTTGELFF.

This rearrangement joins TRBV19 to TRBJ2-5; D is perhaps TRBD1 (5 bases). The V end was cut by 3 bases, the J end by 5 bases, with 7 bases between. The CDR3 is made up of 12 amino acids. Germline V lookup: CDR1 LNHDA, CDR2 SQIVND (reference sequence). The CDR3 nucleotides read TGTGCCAGTAGTATTAAGGGGGAGACCCAGTACTTC. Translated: CASSIKGETQYF.

The CDR3 sequence is CASSLLGYEQYF. The CDR3 bases are TGTGCCAGCAGTTTACTCGGGTACGAGCAGTACTTC. This chain uses TRBV12-3 or TRBV12-4 with TRBJ2-7; D remains ambiguous. Between the trimmed V and J ends, which lost 2 bases and 4 bases, there was a span of 6 bases. This CDR3 comprises 12 residues.

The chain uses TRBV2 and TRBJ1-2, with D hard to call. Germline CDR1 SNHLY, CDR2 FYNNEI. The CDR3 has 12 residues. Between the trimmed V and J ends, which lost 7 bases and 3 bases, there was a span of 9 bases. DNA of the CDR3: TGTGCCAGCAAGGCGGATCACTATGGCTACACCTTC. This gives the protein CASKADHYGYTF.

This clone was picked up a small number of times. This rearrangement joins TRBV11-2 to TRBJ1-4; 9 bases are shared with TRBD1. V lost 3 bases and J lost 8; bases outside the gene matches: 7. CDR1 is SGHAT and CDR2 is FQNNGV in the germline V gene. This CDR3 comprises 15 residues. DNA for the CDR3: TGTGCCAGCAGCTTTTTGGACAGGGGTTTGGAAAAACTGTTTTTT. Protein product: CASSFLDRGLEKLFF.

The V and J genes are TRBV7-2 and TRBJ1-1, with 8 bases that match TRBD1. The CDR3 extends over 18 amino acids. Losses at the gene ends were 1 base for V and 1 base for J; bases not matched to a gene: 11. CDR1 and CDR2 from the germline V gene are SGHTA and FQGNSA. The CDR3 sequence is CASSLEVYRGRRNTEAFF. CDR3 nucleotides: TGTGCCAGCAGCTTAGAGGTATACAGGGGGAGGAGGAACACTGAAGCTTTCTTT.

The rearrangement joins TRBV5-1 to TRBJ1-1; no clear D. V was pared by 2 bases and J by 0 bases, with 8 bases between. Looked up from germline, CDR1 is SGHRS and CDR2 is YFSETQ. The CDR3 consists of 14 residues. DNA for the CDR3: TGCGCCAGCAGCTTTGCGGCAATGAACACTGAAGCTTTCTTT. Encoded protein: CASSFAAMNTEAFF.